The rows below give T cell receptor beta chains drawn from one sample of a study of regulatory T cells in long-lasting Graves disease. TCRdb re-derived calls from the multiplex PCR reads in MiXCR, one entry per CDR3 protein. The repertoire has about 420,000 distinct CDR3 sequences, about 25% of them found once; the top ten carry roughly a quarter. The material sequenced was peripheral blood mononuclear cells (PBMCs), taken when the disease was refractory, from a patient treated with antithyroid drugs. These receptors were collected from a female donor with Graves disease. CDR3s include the opening cysteine and the closing phenylalanine or tryptophan. D genes are given only for firm matches. Some rows have no size entry. The others give once, few or many, or a class for an expanded clone.

d_gene: .
abundance: many
j_gene: TRBJ1-1
v_gene: TRBV12-3/TRBV12-4
CDR3aa: CATRREGNTEAFF
CDR3nt: TGTGCCACCAGGAGGGAGGGGAACACTGAAGCTTTCTTT

d_gene: TRBD2
abundance: .
j_gene: TRBJ2-7
v_gene: TRBV28
CDR3aa: CASSLASGIVGSYEQYF
CDR3nt: TGTGCCAGCAGTTTAGCTAGCGGGATTGTTGGATCCTACGAGCAGTACTTC

d_gene: TRBD2
abundance: few
j_gene: TRBJ2-7
v_gene: TRBV19
CDR3aa: CASSIGTSTYEQYF
CDR3nt: TGTGCCAGTAGTATCGGGACTAGCACCTACGAGCAGTACTTC

d_gene: TRBD1
abundance: .
j_gene: TRBJ1-5
v_gene: TRBV19
CDR3aa: CASRQGPSNQPQHF
CDR3nt: TGTGCCAGCAGACAGGGCCCTTCTAATCAGCCCCAGCATTTT

d_gene: TRBD2
abundance: .
j_gene: TRBJ2-7
v_gene: TRBV7-2
CDR3aa: CASSSSSGLAGIYEQYF
CDR3nt: TGTGCCAGCAGCTCGTCGAGTGGACTAGCGGGAATCTACGAGCAGTACTTC

d_gene: TRBD1
abundance: many
j_gene: TRBJ2-7
v_gene: TRBV2
CDR3aa: CASSGGAGTVSYEQYF
CDR3nt: TGTGCCAGCAGTGGGGGAGCAGGGACAGTTTCCTACGAGCAGTACTTC

d_gene: .
abundance: many
j_gene: TRBJ1-6
v_gene: TRBV2
CDR3aa: CASSEEGNSPLHF
CDR3nt: TGTGCCAGCAGTGAAGAAGGGAATTCACCCCTCCACTTT

d_gene: .
abundance: few
j_gene: TRBJ1-6
v_gene: TRBV20-1
CDR3aa: CSARDRSGTPLHF
CDR3nt: TGCAGTGCTAGAGATCGAAGTGGAACACCCCTCCACTTT

d_gene: TRBD1
abundance: many
j_gene: TRBJ2-5
v_gene: TRBV27
CDR3aa: CASSPTTGTGETQYF
CDR3nt: TGTGCCAGCAGTCCTACGACAGGGACCGGAGAGACCCAGTACTTC

d_gene: .
abundance: .
j_gene: TRBJ2-6
v_gene: TRBV7-9
CDR3aa: CASSGSGIPSGANVLTF
CDR3nt: TGTGCCAGCAGCGGTAGTGGGATCCCCTCTGGGGCCAACGTCCTGACTTTC

d_gene: TRBD2
abundance: few
j_gene: TRBJ2-4
v_gene: TRBV20-1
CDR3aa: CSAQGLAGKNIQYF
CDR3nt: TGCAGTGCCCAGGGACTAGCGGGCAAAAACATTCAGTACTTC

d_gene: TRBD2
abundance: once
j_gene: TRBJ2-2
v_gene: TRBV5-1
CDR3aa: CASSLGLAQNTGELFF
CDR3nt: TGCGCCAGCAGCTTGGGACTAGCCCAGAACACCGGGGAGCTGTTTTTT

d_gene: TRBD1
abundance: few
j_gene: TRBJ2-2
v_gene: TRBV7-7
CDR3aa: CASRQTGGGNTGELFF
CDR3nt: TGTGCTAGCAGGCAAACAGGGGGCGGGAACACCGGGGAGCTGTTTTTT

d_gene: .
abundance: .
j_gene: TRBJ2-7
v_gene: TRBV9
CDR3aa: CASSVVDYPSYEQYF
CDR3nt: TGTGCCAGCAGCGTAGTGGACTACCCCTCCTACGAGCAGTACTTC

d_gene: .
abundance: .
j_gene: TRBJ2-5
v_gene: TRBV9
CDR3aa: CASSVRPEEETQYF
CDR3nt: TGTGCCAGCAGCGTCCGCCCGGAGGAGGAGACCCAGTACTTC

d_gene: .
abundance: .
j_gene: TRBJ1-1
v_gene: TRBV15
CDR3aa: CATSRDVGVNTEAFF
CDR3nt: TGTGCCACCAGCAGAGACGTGGGGGTGAACACTGAAGCTTTCTTT

d_gene: TRBD2
abundance: .
j_gene: TRBJ2-5
v_gene: TRBV2
CDR3aa: CACRGAGEFPQETQYF
CDR3nt: TGTGCCTGCAGGGGAGCGGGAGAATTCCCCCAAGAGACCCAGTACTTC

d_gene: TRBD2
abundance: .
j_gene: TRBJ2-7
v_gene: TRBV4-3
CDR3aa: CASSQGTSGSHEQYF
CDR3nt: TGCGCCAGCAGCCAAGGGACTAGCGGGAGCCACGAGCAGTACTTC

d_gene: .
abundance: .
j_gene: TRBJ1-4
v_gene: TRBV29-1
CDR3aa: CSAPGDGDEKLFF
CDR3nt: TGCAGCGCCCCTGGGGACGGCGATGAAAAACTGTTTTTT

d_gene: TRBD2
abundance: .
j_gene: TRBJ2-7
v_gene: TRBV3-1
CDR3aa: CASSLWTSDYEQYF
CDR3nt: TGTGCCAGCAGCCTCTGGACTAGCGACTACGAGCAGTACTTC

d_gene: TRBD1
abundance: .
j_gene: TRBJ2-7
v_gene: TRBV6-1
CDR3aa: CASEDRDEQYF
CDR3nt: TGTGCCAGTGAAGACAGGGACGAGCAGTACTTC

d_gene: .
abundance: few
j_gene: TRBJ2-5
v_gene: TRBV10-3
CDR3aa: CAISGSGSETQYF
CDR3nt: TGTGCCATCAGTGGTAGCGGTTCAGAGACCCAGTACTTC

d_gene: TRBD1
abundance: many
j_gene: TRBJ2-7
v_gene: TRBV28
CDR3aa: CASSKNRGPRYEQYF
CDR3nt: TGTGCCAGCAGCAAAAACAGGGGCCCTCGCTACGAGCAGTACTTC

d_gene: .
abundance: .
j_gene: TRBJ1-1
v_gene: TRBV25-1
CDR3aa: CASGVSGALNTEAFF
CDR3nt: TGTGCCAGCGGGGTATCTGGGGCACTGAACACTGAAGCTTTCTTT

d_gene: TRBD2
abundance: .
j_gene: TRBJ2-2
v_gene: TRBV12-3/TRBV12-4
CDR3aa: CASSFLSGPAGENTGELFF
CDR3nt: TGTGCCAGCAGTTTTCTTAGTGGCCCAGCGGGAGAGAACACCGGGGAGCTGTTTTTT

d_gene: .
abundance: .
j_gene: TRBJ2-2
v_gene: TRBV6-5
CDR3aa: CASSYRQATGELFF
CDR3nt: TGTGCCAGCAGTTACCGACAGGCGACCGGGGAGCTGTTTTTT

d_gene: .
abundance: .
j_gene: TRBJ2-7
v_gene: TRBV14
CDR3aa: CAGSQDQHEQYF
CDR3nt: TGTGCCGGCAGCCAAGATCAGCACGAGCAGTACTTC

d_gene: TRBD1
abundance: many
j_gene: TRBJ2-7
v_gene: TRBV7-9
CDR3aa: CASSADPGTGRTEQYF
CDR3nt: TGTGCCAGCAGCGCCGATCCCGGGACAGGGAGGACGGAGCAGTACTTC

d_gene: .
abundance: few
j_gene: TRBJ1-1
v_gene: TRBV10-3
CDR3aa: CAISDLRGNTEAFF
CDR3nt: TGTGCCATCAGTGATCTTCGGGGGAACACTGAAGCTTTCTTT

d_gene: .
abundance: many
j_gene: TRBJ1-2
v_gene: TRBV12-3/TRBV12-4
CDR3aa: CASVEMGGYTF
CDR3nt: TGTGCCAGCGTAGAAATGGGCGGCTACACCTTC

d_gene: TRBD1
abundance: .
j_gene: TRBJ1-5
v_gene: TRBV5-6
CDR3aa: CASASGTVQPQHF
CDR3nt: TGTGCCAGCGCGTCCGGGACAGTTCAGCCCCAGCATTTT

d_gene: .
abundance: .
j_gene: TRBJ1-1
v_gene: TRBV6-1
CDR3aa: CASSRAGWNGEAFF
CDR3nt: TGTGCCAGCAGCCGCGCAGGCTGGAACGGTGAAGCTTTCTTT

d_gene: TRBD1
abundance: .
j_gene: TRBJ1-6
v_gene: TRBV19
CDR3aa: CASVVRDREKNSPLHF
CDR3nt: TGTGCCAGTGTAGTCCGGGACAGAGAAAAAAATTCACCCCTCCACTTT